These T cell receptor beta chains were read from a single sample in a study of control samples from healthy donors and cancer patients. TCRdb's copy holds only in-frame clones and misses some; the assay was immunoSEQ multiplex PCR. The sample consists of around 89,000 clones, roughly four fifths of them appearing once. Input material: blood. These receptors all come from a woman aged 60-75 years in good health. CDR3s include the opening cysteine and the closing phenylalanine or tryptophan. Some rows have no size entry. The others give once, few or many, or a class for an expanded clone.

j_gene	v_gene	abundance	CDR3aa
TRBJ2-2	TRBV5-1	.	CASSMGQNTGELFF
TRBJ1-2	TRBV27	.	CASSLSTGWGGYTF
TRBJ1-1	TRBV5-1	.	CASSLVTVNTEAFF
TRBJ1-3	TRBV28	.	CASSLWTNSGNTIYF
TRBJ1-2	TRBV6-6	.	CASRPRTGDSYGYTF
TRBJ1-5	TRBV6-5	.	CASRRQLGANVPQHF
TRBJ2-1	TRBV6-5	.	CASRGVGEQFF
TRBJ2-5	TRBV15	few	CATSARHQETQYF
TRBJ2-3	TRBV4-1	.	CASSLRTGPTDTQYF
TRBJ2-3	TRBV7-2	.	CASSFPSRGGDTQYF
TRBJ1-2	TRBV11-2	once	CASSAQGNGYTF
TRBJ2-7	TRBV4-2	.	CASSQDVARYEQYF
TRBJ1-2	TRBV7-9	.	CASSLAGRATYGYTF
TRBJ1-2	TRBV28	.	CASLRANYGYTF
TRBJ2-5	TRBV7-9	.	CASSSGQGASETQYF
TRBJ2-3	TRBV5-4	.	CACRQASTDTQYF
TRBJ2-3	TRBV6-6	.	CASSRKSGQWPDTQYF
TRBJ1-5	TRBV6-2/TRBV6-3	once	CASSYLNRSNQPQHF
TRBJ1-1	TRBV19	.	CASSIEGGRTEAFF
TRBJ2-2	TRBV4-1	.	CASSPGLSPPGDTGELFF
TRBJ2-3	TRBV29-1	.	CSVEGEGSDTQYF
TRBJ2-1	TRBV7-2	.	CASSLALNEQFF
TRBJ1-3	TRBV7-2	.	CASSPSGGVGGNTIYF
TRBJ1-2	TRBV5-1	.	CASSLAGNYGYTF
TRBJ1-1	TRBV28	few	CASNRALSRARTEAFF
TRBJ2-5	TRBV5-1	.	CASSPSGQGIQYF
TRBJ2-2	TRBV21-1	.	CASSKIRTACGELFF
TRBJ2-6	TRBV9	.	CASSPRGASGANVLTF
TRBJ2-7	TRBV6-5	.	CASSSDKTREQYF
TRBJ2-1	TRBV6-1	few	CASSELAGGHNEQFF
TRBJ1-2	TRBV7-2	.	CASSSTDVYGYTF
TRBJ1-4	TRBV7-2	.	CASKAGWLTNEKLFF
TRBJ2-6	TRBV5-6	few	CASRREGANVLTF
TRBJ2-1	TRBV4-1	once	CASSQGDGTSVRREQFF
TRBJ2-5	TRBV11-2	few	CASSAVLVFQETQYF
TRBJ1-3	TRBV28	.	CASSPGGVSGNTIYF
TRBJ2-2	TRBV3-1/TRBV3-2	.	CASSLGTGANTGELFF
TRBJ2-5	TRBV5-6	medium-sized	CASSGGLRQETQYF
TRBJ2-7	TRBV5-1	.	CASRDSYEQYF
TRBJ2-3	TRBV6-2/TRBV6-3	.	CASSYSRENTDTQYF
TRBJ1-6	TRBV27	.	CASSLWGEGFPLHF
TRBJ2-2	TRBV11-2	.	CASSLTTSYTGELFF
TRBJ2-1	TRBV11-3	.	CASSPRAGSYNEQFF
TRBJ2-3	TRBV4-2	.	CASSQKADTQYF
TRBJ2-1	TRBV2	.	CASSGMGLYNEQFF
TRBJ2-3	TRBV5-1	.	CASSLELFTRTATDTQYF
TRBJ1-1	TRBV5-4	.	CASSWDRGRTEAFF
TRBJ1-2	TRBV6-1	.	CASSDPQGGNYGYTF
TRBJ1-3	TRBV7-9	.	CASAWAPLGGNTIYF
TRBJ2-5	TRBV27	.	CASSPRGTMGETQYF
TRBJ2-1	TRBV7-9	.	CASSQSDGNSSYNEQFF
TRBJ2-5	TRBV6-6	many	CASSLQGGIRETQYF
TRBJ1-6	TRBV19	.	CASSISWGSNSPLHF
TRBJ2-5	TRBV6-2/TRBV6-3	.	CASSSGNQETQYF
TRBJ1-2	TRBV7-9	.	CASSLQTDYGYTF
TRBJ1-4	TRBV3-1/TRBV3-2	once	CASSPSGEAKLFF
TRBJ2-7	TRBV5-6	.	CASSSPRKRQGEEQYF
TRBJ2-1	TRBV25-1	.	CASSDNQDRSYNEQFF